The clone carrying this T cell receptor beta chain has just a few counts. Its matching antigen is unknown. The CDR3 sequence is 14 residues long. From germline, CDR1 is LGHNT and CDR2 FRNRAP. Trimming stripped 1 base from V and 2 bases from J, with 7 bases between. The record originates from a study of cytomegalovirus exposure and HLA in healthy donors. Findings and caveats of the study: An analysis was carried out at a later point. It showed that HLA-associated TCR beta chains were more clonally expanded than equally common non-associated chains.

PCR employed 60 Vbeta and 13 Jbeta primers. Assay: immunoSEQ multiplex PCR; the TCRdb copy retains only in-frame clones and omits some. Found here are around 120,000 clones, 78% of them singletons; the top ten hold approximately 1.7%. The J gene is TRBJ2-3, the V gene TRBV12-5, with D unresolved. The sequenced material came from PBMCs. The receptor was derived from a middle-aged woman in good health and CMV-seronegative. The chain's CDR3 is CASGLDRTTDTQYF. The CDR3 region has the DNA TGTGCTAGTGGTTTGGACAGAACCACAGATACGCAGTATTTT.